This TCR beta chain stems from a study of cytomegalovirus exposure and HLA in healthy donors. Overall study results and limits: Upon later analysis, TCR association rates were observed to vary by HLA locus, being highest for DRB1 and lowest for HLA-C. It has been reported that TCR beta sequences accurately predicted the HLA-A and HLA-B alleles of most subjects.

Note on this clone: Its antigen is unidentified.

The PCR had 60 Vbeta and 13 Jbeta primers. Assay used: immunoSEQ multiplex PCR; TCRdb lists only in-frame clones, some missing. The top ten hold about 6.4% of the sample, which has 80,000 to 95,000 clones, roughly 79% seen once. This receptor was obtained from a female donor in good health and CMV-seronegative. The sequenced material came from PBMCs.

The CDR3: CASSKAKTGSPLRASYEQYF. The CDR3 nucleotides read TGTGCCAGCAGCAAAGCGAAGACAGGGTCCCCCCTCCGGGCATCCTACGAGCAGTACTTC. The chain carries TRBV21-1 and TRBJ2-7; the tabulated D call, TRBD1, remains unverified against the DNA. TRBV21-1 is a documented pseudogene. The CDR3 sequence is 20 residues long.